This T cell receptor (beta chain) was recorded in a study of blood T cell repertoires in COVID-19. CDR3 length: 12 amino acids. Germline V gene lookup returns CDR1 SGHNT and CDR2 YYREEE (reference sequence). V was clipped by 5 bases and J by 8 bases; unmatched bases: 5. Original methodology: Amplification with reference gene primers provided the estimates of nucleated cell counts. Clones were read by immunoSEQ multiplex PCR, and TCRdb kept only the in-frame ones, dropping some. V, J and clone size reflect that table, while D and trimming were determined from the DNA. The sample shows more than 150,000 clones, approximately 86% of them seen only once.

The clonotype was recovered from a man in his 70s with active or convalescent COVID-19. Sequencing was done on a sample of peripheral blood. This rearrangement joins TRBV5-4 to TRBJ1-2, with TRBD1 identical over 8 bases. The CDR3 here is CASSGQGRGYTF. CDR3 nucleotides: TGTGCCAGCAGTGGACAGGGAAGAGGCTACACCTTC.